One T cell receptor beta chain is described in this entry. The antigen is not known. This record belongs to a study of monozygotic twins with inflammatory bowel disease. Regarding the study as a whole: Using the inverse Simpson index, IBD patients had lower TCRbeta diversity than healthy co-twins.

No DNA is given; TCRdb re-called the 5' RACE reads and lists each CDR3 protein once. This sample's table has 400,000 to 500,000 distinct CDR3 sequences. Germline values: CDR1 DFQATT, CDR2 SNEGSKA (reference sequence). The CDR3 consists of 16 residues. The chain carries TRBV20-1 and TRBJ2-7; TCRdb reports TRBD2, a call that lacks DNA to check it against. The sequenced sample was blood. This receptor was identified in a human donor with ulcerative colitis or Crohn's disease, or a healthy co-twin of an affected twin (not recorded which). CDR3 residues: CSARRQGTSGVREQYF.